This T cell receptor beta chain originates from a study of early T cells in non-severe SARS-CoV-2 infection. CDR3 length: 12 amino acids. CDR1 and CDR2 from the germline V gene are DFQATT and SNEGSKA (reference sequence). V lost 4 bases to trimming and J lost 7 bases; unmatched junction nucleotides: 2. Points from the study as a whole: VDJdb matches were skewed toward anti-spike CD8 T cell responses.

In the library, individual cDNA molecules carried attached unique molecular identifiers. TCRdb independently ran MiXCR on the 5' RACE reads; one entry per CDR3 protein. This table holds fewer than 85,000 distinct CDR3 sequences, around 13% found once. There are many counts of this clonotype. Antigen specificity is unknown. The sequencing sample was made of whole blood. The source of this sequence is an adult who was a healthcare worker with PCR-confirmed SARS-CoV-2 infection or an uninfected control (not recorded which). The J gene is TRBJ2-1, the V gene TRBV20-1, with 9 bases identical to TRBD1. CDR3: CSATGQGNEQFF. In DNA, the CDR3 is TGCAGTGCTACCGGACAGGGGAATGAGCAGTTCTTC.